The 20 T cell receptor beta chains below were found in one sample sequenced in a study of blood T cell repertoires in COVID-19. Profiling relied on immunoSEQ multiplex PCR, and the TCRdb table lists in-frame clones only, not all of them. The repertoire consists of 250,000 to 300,000 clones, with 75% to 95% occurring once and the leading ten covering more than 0.95%. Specimen: PBMCs or T cells enriched from blood (not recorded which). The receptors were gathered from a woman in her thirties who had recovered from COVID-19.

The genes are TRBV10-2 and TRBJ2-2, with 10 bases aligning to TRBD2. The CDR3 has 15 amino acids. Germline values: CDR1 WSHSY, CDR2 SAAADI. The ends lost 4 bases at V and 2 bases at J; junction bases unmatched: 1. The CDR3: CASSGTSGNTGELFF. DNA for the CDR3: TGCGCCAGCAGTGGGACTAGCGGAAACACCGGGGAGCTGTTTTTT.

V gene TRBV14 combines with J gene TRBJ1-1; TRBD1 matches at 7 bases. The CDR3 has 16 residues. CDR1 is SGHDN and CDR2 is FVKESK in the germline V gene. Trimming took 3 bases from V and 0 from J; bases not matched to a gene: 7. CDR3 region: CASSQDLGQVNTEAFF. DNA for the CDR3: TGTGCCAGCAGCCAGGACCTAGGACAGGTGAACACTGAAGCTTTCTTT. Combining the CDR3 with reference TRBV14 and TRBJ1-1 gives the whole variable domain EAGVTQFPSHSVIEKGQTVTLRCDPISGHDNLYWYRRVMGKEIKFLLHFVKESKQDESGMPNNRFLAERTGGTYSTLKVQPAELEDSGVYFCASSQDLGQVNTEAFFGQGTRLTVV.

The count of this clone is one. This chain uses TRBV28 with TRBJ2-7; TRBD1 might be the D (8 bases). Germline CDR1 reads MDHEN; CDR2 reads SYDVKM. The V end was cut by 4 bases, the J end by 2 bases, with 21 bases between. The length of the CDR3 is 17 residues. The chain's CDR3 is CASSSLGEGTGAYEQYF. DNA of the CDR3: TGTGCCAGCAGTTCCCTGGGGGAGGGGACAGGAGCCTACGAGCAGTACTTC.

This rearrangement joins TRBV6-2 or TRBV6-3 to TRBJ1-2; 9 bases line up with TRBD1. This CDR3 has 15 amino acids. V dropped 5 bases and J dropped 7; count of bases not matched to a gene: 11. CDR1 is MNHEY, CDR2 SVGEGT, per germline. The CDR3 sequence: CASSPVSGTGPGYTF. The DNA for the CDR3 is TGTGCCAGCAGTCCGGTCTCCGGGACAGGGCCTGGCTACACCTTC.

The gene calls are TRBV10-3 and TRBJ1-4; tentative D call: TRBD1 (5 bases). There are 13 residues in the CDR3. CDR1 and CDR2 (germline): ENHRY, SYGVKD. This CDR3 reads CASGGATNEKLFF. CDR3 bases: TGTGCATCGGGGGGGGCAACTAATGAAAAACTGTTTTTT.

This sequence joins TRBV28 and TRBJ1-1; weak D call: TRBD1 (6 bases). Germline values: CDR1 MDHEN, CDR2 SYDVKM. Trimming pared 3 bases from V and 3 bases from J, leaving 14 bases between. The CDR3 runs 15 residues. DNA of the CDR3: TGTGCCAGCAGTTTCATCAGGGGTTTGGACACTGAAGCTTTCTTT. Translated, it gives CASSFIRGLDTEAFF.

V is TRBV21-1 and J is TRBJ2-1; the table calls TRBD1, which could not be checked here. TRBV21-1 is a documented pseudogene. The CDR3 loop spans 15 amino acids. CDR3 sequence reads: CASSKAGDTDNEQFF. The CDR3, as DNA: TGTGCCAGCAGCAAAGCGGGGGACACCGACAATGAGCAGTTCTTC.

The chain's CDR3 is CASSYWRRTPGQRRDQPQHF. In DNA, the CDR3 is TGTGCCAGCAGTTACTGGAGGAGGACTCCGGGACAGAGGAGGGATCAGCCCCAGCATTTT. The gene calls are TRBV6-2 or TRBV6-3 and TRBJ1-5, with 7 bases matching TRBD1. From germline, CDR1 is MNHEY and CDR2 SVGEGT. Trimming cost V 1 base and J 5 bases; bases outside gene matches: 20. The CDR3 loop spans 20 amino acids.

The V gene is TRBV7-2, the J gene TRBJ1-1; D is perhaps TRBD1 (6 bases). Trimming took off 5 bases at V and 5 bases at J, with 15 bases between the two ends. The CDR3 runs to 14 residues. Germline V gene data show CDR1 as SGHTA and CDR2 as FQGNSA. The chain's CDR3 is CASSPEGGLTEAFF. The DNA of the CDR3 is TGTGCCAGCAGCCCCGAGGGGGGGTTAACTGAAGCTTTCTTT.

J is TRBJ1-6 and V is TRBV28; tentative D call: TRBD1 (6 bases). The CDR3 consists of 14 residues. In germline, CDR1 is MDHEN, CDR2 SYDVKM. V lost 7 bases and J 10 bases, leaving 17 bases between the germline ends. The CDR3 protein is CASTGMTGASPLHF. Written as DNA, the CDR3 is TGTGCCAGCACAGGGATGACAGGAGCCTCACCCCTCCACTTT.

This chain uses TRBV28 with TRBJ1-1, with D perhaps matching TRBD1 (5 bases). From germline, CDR1 is MDHEN and CDR2 SYDVKM. V was shortened by 5 bases and J by 2 bases, with 9 bases between the two germline ends. The CDR3 runs to 13 residues. The CDR3: CASSPGTNTEAFF. The CDR3 nucleotides are TGTGCCAGCAGTCCCGGGACTAACACTGAAGCTTTCTTT.

The rearrangement uses TRBV4-2 and TRBJ2-7, with a weak D call TRBD2 (6 bases). The CDR3 runs to 14 residues. Germline V gene data show CDR1 as LGHNA and CDR2 as YNFKEQ. V lost 1 base and J lost 4, with 11 bases in between. CDR3 sequence (DNA): TGTGCCAGCAGCCAAGGGGACTGGAAATACGAGCAGTACTTC. It is translated as CASSQGDWKYEQYF.

This chain joins TRBV5-6 and TRBJ2-1, with 14 bases identical to TRBD2. Germline values: CDR1 SGHDT, CDR2 YYEEEE. The CDR3 has 15 residues. The V segment lost 6 bases and the J segment 6 bases; nucleotides outside the gene matches: 5. Written as DNA, the CDR3 is TGTGCCAGCACTGGGACTAGCGGGAGTACCAATGAGCAGTTCTTC. It specifies CASTGTSGSTNEQFF.

In DNA form, the CDR3 reads TGTGCCAGCAGCCAAGTGTTGCCTAGCGGTATCTCCTACGAGCAGTACTTC. Translation: CASSQVLPSGISYEQYF. This chain joins TRBV3-1 (or the pseudogene TRBV3-2) and TRBJ2-7; 7 bases fit TRBD2. Germline assignment: CDR1 LGHDT and CDR2 YNNKEL (reference sequence). The CDR3 is 17 amino acids. V shed 1 base and J 0 bases; nucleotides not matched to a gene: 9.

The rearrangement uses TRBV6-5 and TRBJ2-1, with 15 nucleotides matching TRBD2. The V gene's germline CDR1 is MNHEY and CDR2 SVGAGI. The CDR3 consists of 14 residues. V trimming: 6 bases; J trimming: 14 bases; junction bases outside the gene matches: 8. The CDR3 is CASSDGTSGRREFF. The CDR3 nucleotides read TGTGCCAGCAGCGATGGGACTAGCGGGAGGAGGGAGTTCTTC.

V usage is TRBV15 and J usage is TRBJ1-6; 8 bases align to TRBD1. The germline V gene encodes CDR1 LNHNV and CDR2 YYDKDF (reference sequence). With V trimmed by 1 base and J by 9 bases, 8 bases remained unmatched. This CDR3 has 16 amino acids. This CDR3 is CATSRATGVMGSPLHF. CDR3 DNA: TGTGCCACCAGCAGAGCGACAGGGGTGATGGGTTCACCCCTCCACTTT.

This clone showed up just once. This sequence joins TRBV5-3 and TRBJ1-5, with D possibly matching TRBD1 (6 bases). TRBV5-3 carries the ORF label, with uncertain function. This CDR3 spans 14 amino acids. V gave up 4 bases and J gave up 1 base, with 9 bases separating them. This CDR3 is CARSRDTSNQPQHF. CDR3 DNA sequence: TGTGCCAGAAGCAGGGACACGAGCAATCAGCCCCAGCATTTT.

This chain links TRBV27 with TRBJ2-1, with 8 bases that match TRBD2. With 5 bases clipped from V and 4 bases from J, the junction kept 7 bases outside the gene matches. Germline CDR1 reads MNHEY; CDR2 reads SMNVEV (reference sequence). The CDR3 sequence is 15 residues long. Here the CDR3 DNA reads TGTGCCAGCAGTCCTACTAGCGGAGCGTACAATGAGCAGTTCTTC. Translation: CASSPTSGAYNEQFF.

This sequence joins TRBV5-4 and TRBJ1-1; 8 bases are shared with TRBD1. Germline trimming cut 4 bases from V and 0 bases from J; bases unmatched to any gene: 5. CDR1 and CDR2 from the germline V gene are SGHNT and YYREEE (reference sequence). The CDR3 is 15 amino acids. The CDR3 spells CASSPQGAVNTEAFF. In DNA form, the CDR3 reads TGTGCCAGCAGCCCCCAGGGGGCAGTGAACACTGAAGCTTTCTTT.

This clone was observed once. This chain links TRBV11-2 with TRBJ1-3; 10 bases are a match to TRBD1. The CDR3 is 16 amino acids. Germline V gene data show CDR1 as SGHAT and CDR2 as FQNNGV. Losses at the gene ends were 2 bases for V and 5 bases for J; bases not matched to a gene: 6. The DNA for the CDR3 is TGTGCCAGCAGCTTAAAAAGGGACAGGGGAAGAAACACCATATATTTT. It translates to CASSLKRDRGRNTIYF.